This T cell receptor (beta chain) was recovered during a study of PD-1 blockade in classical Hodgkin lymphoma. Relapse was seen in all patients after autologous stem cell transplantation, and brentuximab vedotin exposure was variable. The patients, who had relapsed/refractory classical Hodgkin lymphoma, achieved best responses of complete response, partial response or progressive disease. Clones were sequenced by immunoSEQ multiplex PCR, and TCRdb holds only the in-frame ones, with some missing. Of about 66,000 clones listed, about two thirds were seen once; the top ten hold less than 9.5%. This CDR3 region has 14 residues. Between the trimmed V and J ends, which lost 2 bases and 3 bases, there was a span of 8 bases. Germline values: CDR1 SGHDT, CDR2 YYEEEE. Regarding the study as a whole: Relapsed/refractory patients reportedly had lower baseline diversity than newly diagnosed patients. In CD4+ cells, TCR diversity went up significantly by C4D1, but in CD8+ cells it did not.

The count of this clone is one. Its antigen is still unknown. The chain is built from TRBV5-6 and TRBJ1-4; no firm D call. Sequencing was performed on peripheral blood mononuclear cells (PBMCs), taken before the second cycle of nivolumab. The sequence came from a human donor with classical Hodgkin lymphoma. The CDR3, as DNA: TGTGCCAGCAGCTTCGCTACAGCTAATGAAAAACTGTTTTTT. Amino acids: CASSFATANEKLFF.